Shown below are 30 T cell receptor beta chains from a single sample sequenced in a study of OX40 agonist ivuxolimab in advanced cancers. Clones were sequenced by immunoSEQ multiplex PCR, and TCRdb holds only the in-frame ones, with some missing. The sample has tens of thousands of clones, approximately 86% seen once; the top ten hold about 48%. This sample comprised CD4+ or CD8+ T cells sorted from blood, obtained in a trial of the OX40 agonist ivuxolimab. Source of these receptors: an adult with an advanced solid tumor such as melanoma, head and neck, liver or kidney cancer.

The V call is TRBV13, the J call TRBJ2-5, with D perhaps matching TRBD1 (5 bases). The CDR3 covers 14 residues. V was pared by 5 bases and J by 5 bases, with 15 bases between. The germline V gene has CDR1 PRHDT and CDR2 FYEKMQ (reference sequence). The CDR3 loop reads CASSPLRGGETQYF. DNA for the CDR3: TGTGCCAGCAGCCCACTAAGGGGCGGTGAGACCCAGTACTTC.

The gene calls are TRBV28 and TRBJ1-3; D not certain. Trimming took 7 bases from V and 4 from J, leaving 2 bases between them. CDR1 is MDHEN, CDR2 SYDVKM, per germline. The CDR3 runs to 10 residues. The CDR3 sequence is CASMGNTIYF. The CDR3 coding sequence is TGTGCCAGCATGGGAAACACCATATATTTT. Full variable domain (rest looked up from reference TRBV28 and TRBJ1-3): DVKVTQSSRYLVKRTGEKVFLECVQDMDHENMFWYRQDPGLGLRLIYFSYDVKMKEKGDIPEGYSVSREKKERFSLILESASTNQTSMYLCASMGNTIYFGEGSWLTVV.

The V gene is TRBV6-5, the J gene TRBJ1-1; D is unresolved. The CDR3 sequence is 15 residues long. The V end was cut by 0 bases, the J end by 1 base, with 9 bases between. Germline-derived CDR1 and CDR2 are MNHEY and SVGAGI. CDR3 sequence: CASSYSPVPNTEAFF. CDR3 in DNA: TGTGCCAGCAGTTACTCTCCAGTACCGAACACTGAAGCTTTCTTT.

The gene calls are TRBV5-6 and TRBJ2-3; perhaps TRBD2 as D (5 bases). Trimming removed 2 bases at V and 2 bases at J, with 18 bases between. This CDR3 region has 17 residues. Per the germline V gene, CDR1 is SGHDT and CDR2 is YYEEEE. The CDR3 protein is CASSFGQRSKHTDTQYF. CDR3 sequence (DNA): TGTGCCAGCAGCTTTGGCCAGCGGAGCAAACACACAGATACGCAGTATTTT.

The rearrangement links TRBV6-6 to TRBJ1-1; 7 nucleotides agree with TRBD1. Losses at the gene ends were 0 bases for V and 4 bases for J; bases not matched to a gene: 5. CDR3 size: 15 residues. CDR1 is MNHNY, CDR2 SVGAGI, per germline (reference sequence). CDR3: CASSYSRQGSTEAFF. As DNA, the CDR3 is TGTGCCAGCAGTTACTCCAGACAGGGTAGCACTGAAGCTTTCTTT.

The rearrangement links TRBV7-3 to TRBJ1-1, with 9 nucleotides matching TRBD1. With 1 base clipped from V and 5 bases from J, the junction kept 5 bases outside the gene matches. CDR3 length: 15 residues. The germline gives CDR1 SGHTA, CDR2 FQGTGA. In DNA, the CDR3 is TGTGCCAGCAGCTTAAGTGGAGACAGGGGGACTGAAGCTTTCTTT. This gives the protein CASSLSGDRGTEAFF.

This sequence joins TRBV19 and TRBJ2-7, with TRBD1 matching 9 bases. V was pared by 5 bases and J by 2 bases, with 10 bases of the junction left unmatched. CDR1 LNHDA and CDR2 SQIVND come from the germline V gene (reference sequence). This CDR3 is built from 16 residues. The CDR3 loop is CASSVGARTGAYEQYF. CDR3 DNA: TGTGCCAGTAGTGTGGGAGCAAGGACAGGGGCCTACGAGCAGTACTTC.

The V gene is TRBV19, the J gene TRBJ2-5; 14 bases agree with TRBD2. Germline CDR1 LNHDA, CDR2 SQIVND (reference sequence). Losses at the gene ends were 5 bases for V and 5 bases for J; bases not matched to a gene: 4. This CDR3 has 15 amino acids. CDR3 DNA sequence: TGTGCCAGTAGTGGGACTAGCGGGAGAAGGGAGACCCAGTACTTC. Its translation is CASSGTSGRRETQYF.

CDR3 DNA: TGTGCCAGCAGTGACTCGAAAAGTAACAGTTTGGGTACGTGGCTTGGAAACACCATATATTTT. Its translation: CASSDSKSNSLGTWLGNTIYF. The chain employs TRBV6-4 and TRBJ1-3; no clear D. This CDR3 is built from 21 residues. The germline V gene has CDR1 MRHNA and CDR2 SNTAGT. The germline V and J ends were trimmed by 0 bases and 3 bases, with 27 bases remaining between them.

This rearrangement joins TRBV4-3 to TRBJ2-5, with D unclear. V was pared by 0 bases and J by 5 bases, with 13 bases between. CDR1 is LGHNA, CDR2 YSLEER, per germline. This CDR3 is 15 amino acids long. The CDR3 sequence: CASSQEHGLKETQYF. CDR3 DNA sequence: TGCGCCAGCAGCCAAGAACACGGGCTTAAGGAGACCCAGTACTTC.

The chain joins TRBV6-5 to TRBJ2-7; D unresolved. This CDR3 has 12 amino acids. Trimming stripped 6 bases from V and 3 bases from J, with 9 bases between. Germline values: CDR1 MNHEY, CDR2 SVGAGI. The CDR3, as DNA: TGTGCCAGCAGCCCCTCCTACTACGAGCAGTACTTC. Translation gives CASSPSYYEQYF.

This clone turned up a few times. The gene calls are TRBV6-1 and TRBJ1-5, with D tentatively TRBD1 (5 bases). The CDR3 runs 18 residues. The germline V and J ends were trimmed by 3 bases and 1 base, with 19 bases remaining between them. In germline, CDR1 is MNHNS, CDR2 SASEGT. For the CDR3, the DNA is TGTGCCAGCAGTGATAGTAGGGGCCGGGTTGCGAGCAATCAGCCCCAGCATTTT. As protein: CASSDSRGRVASNQPQHF.

V and J are TRBV30 and TRBJ2-5; 9 positions match TRBD1. The CDR3 loop spans 13 amino acids. CDR1 and CDR2 (germline): GTSNPN, SVGIG (reference sequence). The J segment lost 5 bases and the V segment lost 7 bases, leaving 8 bases of the junction unmatched. The CDR3 spells CAYDTGGVETQYF. Here the CDR3 DNA reads TGTGCCTACGACACAGGGGGCGTCGAGACCCAGTACTTC.

V usage is TRBV27 and J usage is TRBJ1-5, with 7 bases fitting TRBD1. Germline V CDR1 and CDR2: MNHEY, SMNVEV (reference sequence). After removal of 5 bases from V and 4 bases from J, the junction contained 11 bases not matched to a gene. The CDR3 is made up of 16 amino acids. The chain's CDR3 is CASSPDPGQRNQPQHF. The CDR3 coding sequence is TGTGCCAGCAGTCCTGACCCGGGACAGAGAAATCAGCCCCAGCATTTT.

V and J are TRBV18 and TRBJ2-7, with D hard to call. Deletions cut 2 bases from V and 0 bases from J, with 14 bases between. The length of the CDR3 is 16 residues. CDR1 and CDR2 (germline): KGHSH, LQKENI. The CDR3 region has the DNA TGTGCCAGCTCACCATCGGAAACCTTCGGCTCCTACGAGCAGTACTTC. Translating it yields CASSPSETFGSYEQYF. The whole variable domain, remainder taken from reference TRBV18 and TRBJ2-7, is NAGVMQNPRHLVRRRGQEARLRCSPMKGHSHVYWYRQLPEEGLKFMVYLQKENIIDESGMPKERFSAEFPKEGPSILRIQQVVRGDSAAYFCASSPSETFGSYEQYFGPGTRLTVT.

The chain combines TRBV4-1 with TRBJ1-2; D uncertain. This CDR3 is built from 14 residues. In germline, CDR1 is MGHRA, CDR2 YSYEKL. The V end lost 1 base, the J end lost 8 bases, and 14 bases lay between the germline ends. The CDR3: CASSQVERGTGYTF. CDR3 sequence (DNA): TGCGCCAGCAGCCAAGTGGAACGGGGTACGGGCTACACCTTC.

The chain carries TRBV7-2 and TRBJ2-1; 9 bases are shared with TRBD1. This CDR3 is built from 15 residues. Germline CDR1 SGHTA, CDR2 FQGNSA. V shed 5 bases and J 5 bases; nucleotides not matched to a gene: 7. This CDR3 reads CASSTGGREDNEQFF. The CDR3 region has the DNA TGTGCCAGCAGCACAGGGGGCAGGGAGGACAATGAGCAGTTCTTC.

This chain links TRBV28 with TRBJ1-2; D ambiguous. Trimming removed 6 bases at V and 3 bases at J, with 8 bases between. CDR3 size: 12 residues. CDR1 is MDHEN, CDR2 SYDVKM, per germline. The CDR3: CASSQTDYGYTF. Here the CDR3 DNA reads TGTGCCAGCAGCCAAACGGACTATGGCTACACCTTC.

The V call is TRBV4-2, the J call TRBJ1-2; D is undetermined. The ends were cut back, 0 bases at V and 8 bases at J, with 13 bases in the middle. Germline CDR1 reads LGHNA; CDR2 reads YNFKEQ. The CDR3 runs to 14 residues. The CDR3: CASSQDEGIEGYTF. CDR3 coding DNA: TGTGCCAGCAGCCAAGACGAGGGAATCGAGGGCTACACCTTC.

This clone turned up a few times. Its ends do not fully match the called genes, so a read error is possible. The CDR3 loop reads CASSLGVGLAKNIQYF. Here the CDR3 DNA reads TGTGCTAGCAGCTTAGGGGTAGGATTAGCCAAAAACATTCAGTACTTC. The chain joins TRBV7-7 to TRBJ2-4; D perhaps matches TRBD1 (5 bases). Per germline, CDR1 SSHAT and CDR2 FNYEAQ (reference sequence). This CDR3 spans 16 amino acids.

The rearrangement links TRBV28 to TRBJ1-2; no clear D gene. V was trimmed by 5 bases and J by 1 base, leaving 11 bases between them. Germline V gives CDR1 MDHEN, CDR2 SYDVKM. This CDR3 is 14 amino acids long. The CDR3 coding sequence is TGTGCCAGCAGTCCCCCGCCCATTAACTATGGCTACACCTTC. It is translated as CASSPPPINYGYTF.

This clone was observed a handful of times. This chain joins TRBV30 and TRBJ2-1; TRBD2 agrees at 10 bases. The CDR3 covers 14 residues. Germline lookup yields CDR1 GTSNPN and CDR2 SVGIG (reference sequence). Trimming at V came to 5 bases and at J to 6 bases, leaving 7 bases not matched to a gene. CDR3 sequence (DNA): TGTGCCTGGGGGGTAGCGGGAGGTTTCAATGAGCAGTTCTTC. Its translation is CAWGVAGGFNEQFF.

The chain recombines TRBV6-5 with TRBJ1-2; no reliable D call. Trimming stripped 7 bases from V and 3 bases from J, with 9 bases between. Germline CDR1 and CDR2: MNHEY and SVGAGI. The CDR3 covers 12 residues. The CDR3 sequence is CASTDTDYGYTF. CDR3 nucleotides: TGTGCCAGCACCGACACTGACTATGGCTACACCTTC.

The chain uses TRBV10-3 and TRBJ2-1; D gene ambiguous. The ends were cut back, 3 bases at V and 0 bases at J, with 15 bases in the middle. CDR1 is ENHRY and CDR2 is SYGVKD in the germline V gene. The CDR3 extends over 17 amino acids. The CDR3 sequence: CAISDPSFGSSYNEQFF. CDR3 DNA: TGTGCCATCAGTGATCCAAGCTTTGGAAGCTCCTACAATGAGCAGTTCTTC.

The rearrangement uses TRBV7-9 and TRBJ2-5; 11 positions match TRBD2. Germline lookup yields CDR1 SEHNR and CDR2 FQNEAQ (reference sequence). V dropped 5 bases and J dropped 4; count of bases not matched to a gene: 0. This CDR3 contains 13 residues. CDR3 coding DNA: TGTGCCAGCAGCGGGACTAGCGGAGAGACCCAGTACTTC. It translates to CASSGTSGETQYF.

The V call is TRBV5-1, the J call TRBJ2-5; TRBD1 aligns across 7 bases. This CDR3 spans 15 amino acids. With 0 bases clipped from V and 4 bases from J, the junction kept 6 bases outside the gene matches. Germline V gene sequence: CDR1 SGHRS, CDR2 YFSETQ. This chain's CDR3 is CASSLGDRDRETQYF. The CDR3, as DNA: TGCGCCAGCAGCTTGGGAGACAGGGATCGAGAGACCCAGTACTTC.

V usage is TRBV6-1 and J usage is TRBJ2-6, with no clear D. CDR1 and CDR2 from the germline V gene are MNHNS and SASEGT. This CDR3 is 16 amino acids long. Trimming removed 2 bases from V and 1 base from J, with 9 bases in between. In DNA form, the CDR3 reads TGTGCCAGCAGTGAATCCCAGCCTTCTGGGGCCAACGTCCTGACTTTC. Its translation is CASSESQPSGANVLTF.

This chain joins TRBV7-9 and TRBJ2-3, with D maybe TRBD2 (5 bases). The germline V gene encodes CDR1 SEHNR and CDR2 FQNEAQ (reference sequence). V gave up 11 bases and J gave up 4 bases, with 16 bases separating them. The CDR3 sequence is 13 residues long. Here the CDR3 DNA reads TGTGCCGGGGATAGCGTCGACTCAGATACGCAGTATTTT. Translating gives CAGDSVDSDTQYF.

V gene TRBV13 combines with J gene TRBJ2-5, with 7 bases matching TRBD1. The germline CDR1 and CDR2 sequences are PRHDT and FYEKMQ (reference sequence). This CDR3 region has 18 residues. J was trimmed by 4 bases and V by 4 bases; bases with no gene match: 18. The CDR3 here is CASSSPFWERTGGETQYF. CDR3 DNA: TGTGCCAGCAGCTCCCCCTTCTGGGAACGGACAGGTGGAGAGACCCAGTACTTC.

The CDR3 DNA reads TGTGCCTGGAGAGCCCAGGGGGTCCTGAACTATGGCTACACCTTC. Amino acid sequence: CAWRAQGVLNYGYTF. The chain is built from TRBV30 and TRBJ1-2, with 7 positions matching TRBD1. The CDR3 covers 15 residues. V lost 3 bases and J lost 2; bases outside the gene matches: 9. The germline CDR1 and CDR2 sequences are GTSNPN and SVGIG (reference sequence).